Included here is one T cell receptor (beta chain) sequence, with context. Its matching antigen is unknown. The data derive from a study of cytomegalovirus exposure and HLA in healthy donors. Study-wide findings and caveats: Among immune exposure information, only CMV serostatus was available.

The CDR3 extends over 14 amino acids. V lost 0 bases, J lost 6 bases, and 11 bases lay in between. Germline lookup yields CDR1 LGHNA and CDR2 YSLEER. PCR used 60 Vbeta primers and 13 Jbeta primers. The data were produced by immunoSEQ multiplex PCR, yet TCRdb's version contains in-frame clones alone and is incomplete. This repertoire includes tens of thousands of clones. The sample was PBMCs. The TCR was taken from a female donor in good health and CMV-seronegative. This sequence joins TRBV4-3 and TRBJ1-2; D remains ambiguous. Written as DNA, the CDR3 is TGCGCCAGCAGCCAAGATATAAATGGAGATGGCTACACCTTC. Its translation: CASSQDINGDGYTF.